These 22 T cell receptor beta chains share one sample of origin, sequenced in a study of blood T cell repertoires in COVID-19. Measured with immunoSEQ multiplex PCR; TCRdb has only the in-frame clones, and not every one. The sample carries 200,000 to 300,000 clones, approximately 83% recorded once. Sequencing used PBMCs or T cells enriched from blood (not recorded which). These receptors originate from a woman aged 40 to 50 who had been exposed to COVID-19.

The CDR3 protein is CARSKGLAGIASYEQYF. The CDR3 DNA follows: TGTGCCAGAAGCAAGGGACTAGCGGGGATTGCCTCCTACGAGCAGTACTTC. The genes are TRBV5-3 and TRBJ2-7; 13 bases agree with TRBD2. TRBV5-3 is known as an ORF, though its function is uncertain. This CDR3 region has 17 residues. V lost 4 bases and J lost 0; bases outside the gene matches: 7.

The count of this clone is one. The V gene is TRBV5-1, the J gene TRBJ1-1; 11 nucleotides line up with TRBD1. Germline CDR1 is SGHRS and CDR2 is YFSETQ. V trimming: 0 bases; J trimming: 6 bases; junction bases outside the gene matches: 7. The CDR3 contains 16 residues. The CDR3 sequence: CASSLVMRGQGAEAFF. DNA for the CDR3: TGCGCCAGCAGCTTGGTGATGAGGGGACAGGGGGCTGAAGCTTTCTTT.

The chain has TRBV6-5 and TRBJ2-3; D possibly corresponds to TRBD2 (7 bases). From germline, CDR1 is MNHEY and CDR2 SVGAGI. The germline V and J ends were trimmed by 4 bases and 0 bases, with 14 bases remaining between them. This CDR3 contains 16 residues. The CDR3 is CASSSRGGPSTDTQYF. The DNA for the CDR3 is TGTGCCAGCAGTTCCCGCGGGGGCCCGAGCACAGATACGCAGTATTTT.

The chain employs TRBV4-1 and TRBJ2-5, with D tentatively TRBD2 (6 bases). The CDR3 sequence is 14 residues long. Germline V gene sequence: CDR1 MGHRA, CDR2 YSYEKL. Trimming stripped 1 base from V and 9 bases from J, with 15 bases between. In DNA form, the CDR3 reads TGCGCCAGCAGCCAAGGGACTAACGCCCTGGCCCAGTACTTC. Amino acids: CASSQGTNALAQYF.

The DNA of the CDR3 is TGCGCCAGCAGCTTAGCGGTTTGGGGGGGCCTCGGAGAGACCCAGTACTTC. It specifies CASSLAVWGGLGETQYF. This chain links TRBV5-1 with TRBJ2-5; tentatively, D is TRBD2 (7 bases). The CDR3 is 17 residues long. The germline gives CDR1 SGHRS, CDR2 YFSETQ. The germline V and J ends were trimmed by 2 bases and 4 bases, with 21 bases remaining between them.

The gene calls are TRBV7-2 and TRBJ2-1; possible D gene TRBD1, 6 bases. The CDR3 loop spans 17 amino acids. The germline gives CDR1 SGHTA, CDR2 FQGNSA. Deletions cut 1 base from V and 5 bases from J, with 18 bases between. DNA of the CDR3: TGTGCCAGCAGCTTAGAGTGGGGGCTAGGGTCAAACAATGAGCAGTTCTTC. It yields the protein CASSLEWGLGSNNEQFF.

This CDR3 is CASSPQEATAAGGGTTF. The CDR3 nucleotides are TGTGCCAGCTCACCCCAAGAAGCGACAGCGGCGGGAGGTGGCACAACCTTC. The rearrangement joins TRBV18 to TRBJ1-2; TRBD1 is a possible D gene (5 bases). Germline loops: CDR1 KGHSH, CDR2 LQKENI. V dropped 3 bases and J dropped 14 bases, with 31 bases sitting between them. The CDR3 loop spans 17 amino acids.

This chain links TRBV9 with TRBJ1-1; the D is unclear. The CDR3 runs to 13 residues. The germline V gene encodes CDR1 SGDLS and CDR2 YYNGEE. Trimming left V 1 base short and J 3 bases short, with 7 bases between. The CDR3 loop is CASSVQVHTEAFF. For the CDR3, the DNA is TGTGCCAGCAGCGTACAGGTACACACTGAAGCTTTCTTT. The full variable domain, completed using reference TRBV9 and TRBJ1-1, is DSGVTQTPKHLITATGQRVTLRCSPRSGDLSVYWYQQSLDQGLQFLIQYYNGEERAKGNILERFSAQQFPDLHSELNLSSLELGDSALYFCASSVQVHTEAFFGQGTRLTVV.

The gene calls are TRBV19 and TRBJ1-4; no clear D gene. The ends were cut back, 6 bases at V and 1 base at J, with 24 bases in the middle. The length of the CDR3 is 19 residues. Germline V lookup: CDR1 LNHDA, CDR2 SQIVND (reference sequence). The CDR3 is CASSLGGRPRVVTNEKLFF. CDR3 coding DNA: TGTGCCAGTAGCTTAGGCGGACGCCCGCGGGTTGTAACTAATGAAAAACTGTTTTTT.

V is TRBV14 and J is TRBJ2-5; D perhaps matches TRBD1 (5 bases). This CDR3 has 13 amino acids. CDR1 is SGHDN, CDR2 FVKESK, per germline. V shed 4 bases and J shed 2 bases, with 8 bases lying between them. CDR3 loop: CASSPRQQETQYF. CDR3 sequence (DNA): TGTGCCAGCAGCCCCCGACAGCAAGAGACCCAGTACTTC.

The V call is TRBV29-1, the J call TRBJ2-1, with 8 bases that match TRBD2. The CDR3 is 12 amino acids. The V segment lost 7 bases and the J segment 2 bases; nucleotides outside the gene matches: 1. Germline V CDR1 and CDR2: SQVTM, ANQGSEA. The CDR3 loop reads CSAGGAYNEQFF. The CDR3, as DNA: TGCAGCGCCGGGGGGGCCTACAATGAGCAGTTCTTC.

The rearrangement joins TRBV18 to TRBJ1-4, with TRBD1 identical over 9 bases. Germline CDR1 is KGHSH and CDR2 is LQKENI. The V and J ends lost 6 bases and 8 bases, in that order; junction bases with no gene match: 10. CDR3 length equals 15 residues. This chain's CDR3 is CASSKKGQGGEKLFF. The CDR3 DNA follows: TGTGCCAGCTCCAAAAAGGGACAGGGTGGCGAAAAACTGTTTTTT.

This clone showed up just a few times. V gene TRBV5-4 combines with J gene TRBJ2-1, with TRBD2 as a possible D gene (6 bases). Germline CDR1 and CDR2: SGHNT and YYREEE (reference sequence). The CDR3 spans 17 residues. Trimming shortened V by 0 bases and J by 0 bases, and 13 bases separated the two germline ends. This CDR3 is CASSLAAQGGSYNEQFF. As DNA, the CDR3 is TGTGCCAGCAGCTTGGCCGCGCAGGGAGGCTCCTACAATGAGCAGTTCTTC.

This sequence joins TRBV7-2 and TRBJ1-2, with 8 bases lining up with TRBD1. V dropped 4 bases and J dropped 6; count of bases not matched to a gene: 10. Germline CDR1 is SGHTA and CDR2 is FQGNSA. This CDR3 contains 15 residues. CDR3 nucleotide sequence: TGTGCCAGCAGCTCCCGCTGGACAGGGATCGATGGCTACACCTTC. The encoded protein is CASSSRWTGIDGYTF.

This clone has a count of ten or more. The chain uses TRBV7-2 and TRBJ1-4; 9 positions agree with TRBD1. CDR1 and CDR2 from the germline V gene are SGHTA and FQGNSA. V lost 5 bases to trimming and J lost 10 bases; unmatched junction nucleotides: 5. The CDR3 length is 13 residues. As DNA, the CDR3 is TGTGCCAGCAGCGGGGGACAGGGAGGAAAACTGTTTTTT. Its protein product is CASSGGQGGKLFF.

The V and J genes are TRBV19 and TRBJ1-5; the D gene is possibly TRBD1 (6 bases). The CDR3 has 14 amino acids. The V and J ends lost 9 bases and 5 bases respectively, with 17 bases between them. CDR1 LNHDA and CDR2 SQIVND come from the germline V gene (reference sequence). The DNA of the CDR3 is TGTGCCAGCACTCGCGGACAGCTGGATCAGCCCCAGCATTTT. Protein sequence: CASTRGQLDQPQHF.

This clone is a singleton in its sample. The same CDR3 is also encoded by other DNA sequences in this sample. The chain uses TRBV6-1 and TRBJ1-3; 12 nucleotides line up with TRBD1. The V gene's germline CDR1 is MNHNS and CDR2 SASEGT. V lost 4 bases to trimming and J lost 1 base; unmatched junction nucleotides: 14. CDR3 length: 20 residues. The CDR3, as DNA: TGTGCCAGCAGTGCGGGTCCTCCGGGACAGGGGGCACGATCTGGAAACACCATATATTTT. It specifies CASSAGPPGQGARSGNTIYF.

The chain uses TRBV4-3 and TRBJ1-1; D remains unclear. Germline V gene lookup returns CDR1 LGHNA and CDR2 YSLEER. The V gene lost 3 bases and the J gene lost 1 base, with 6 bases spanning the gap. The CDR3 totals 13 residues. In nucleotides, the CDR3 is TGCGCCAGCAGCCAGGGAGGGAACACTGAAGCTTTCTTT. Encoded protein: CASSQGGNTEAFF.

V is TRBV2 and J is TRBJ2-1, with TRBD2 matching 7 bases. Germline CDR1 SNHLY, CDR2 FYNNEI. V gave up 5 bases and J gave up 5 bases; unmatched junction bases: 6. CDR3 length: 14 amino acids. Here the CDR3 DNA reads TGTGCCAGCAGTTCCGGCGGGGGAAACAATGAGCAGTTCTTC. The encoded protein is CASSSGGGNNEQFF.

The rearrangement joins TRBV5-1 to TRBJ2-5; TRBD1 agrees at 8 bases. CDR1 SGHRS and CDR2 YFSETQ come from the germline V gene. J was trimmed by 3 bases and V by 4 bases; bases with no gene match: 5. This CDR3 has 14 amino acids. CDR3 residues: CASSIQGAEETQYF. In DNA, the CDR3 is TGCGCCAGCAGCATTCAGGGGGCTGAAGAGACCCAGTACTTC.

The chain links TRBV7-8 to TRBJ1-1; 7 positions match TRBD1. The junction had 5 bases not matched to a gene; V was cut back by 5 bases and J by 2 bases. Germline CDR1 SGHVS, CDR2 FQNEAQ. The CDR3 has 14 amino acids. The CDR3, as DNA: TGTGCCAGCAGCCGGGACAGCACTAACACTGAAGCTTTCTTT. The encoded protein is CASSRDSTNTEAFF.

This chain connects TRBV7-9 to TRBJ2-3; D might be TRBD2 (6 bases). This CDR3 spans 16 amino acids. Trimming cost V 5 bases and J 2 bases, with 17 bases left between them. Germline V CDR1 and CDR2: SEHNR, FQNEAQ (reference sequence). The CDR3 spells CASSPSSGGITDTQYF. In DNA form, the CDR3 reads TGTGCCAGCAGCCCTAGTAGCGGTGGGATCACAGATACGCAGTATTTT.